The 14 T cell receptor beta chains below all came from one sample that was sequenced in a study of blood T cells in healthy people across ages. For the second PCR, which ran for roughly 6 to 12 cycles, a sample-barcoded 5' primer and a J-beta primer mix were used. TCRdb analysed the 5' RACE reads with MiXCR anew, one entry per CDR3 protein. The table records 250,000 to 300,000 distinct CDR3 sequences, 25% to 30% of them present only once. Input material: blood. The receptors shown here come from a woman aged 70-85 years in good health.

This clonotype was counted only a few times. This chain connects TRBV7-2 to TRBJ2-1; tentatively, D is TRBD2 (5 bases). The last part of the DNA fits TRBJ2-5 better; the J call may be wrong. The germline CDR1 and CDR2 sequences are SGHTA and FQGNSA. This CDR3 contains 14 residues. In nucleotides, the CDR3 is TGTGCCAGCAGCTTAGCGCTGGCGGGAGAGACCCAGTACTTC. It is translated as CASSLALAGETQYF.

In its sample, this clonotype was seen many times. The chain joins TRBV5-1 to TRBJ2-5; D is unresolved. Germline loops: CDR1 SGHRS, CDR2 YFSETQ. The CDR3 runs 13 residues. Between the trimmed V and J ends, which lost 1 base and 2 bases, there was a span of 6 bases. As DNA, the CDR3 is TGCGCCAGCAGCTTGAGCGTTCAAGAGACCCAGTACTTC. This codes for CASSLSVQETQYF.

This clonotype was counted a few times. This sequence joins TRBV25-1 and TRBJ2-7; TRBD2 matches at 10 bases. V lost 8 bases and J lost 2; bases outside the gene matches: 3. CDR1 MGHDK and CDR2 SYGVNS come from the germline V gene. The CDR3 covers 13 residues. The DNA of the CDR3 is TGTGCCAGCGGTCTAGCGGGAGCCTACGAGCAGTACTTC. It specifies CASGLAGAYEQYF.

Of note for this clonotype: A read error may be the cause here, since a much bigger clone is one base away. The rearrangement joins TRBV4-3 to TRBJ1-6; no firm D call. CDR3 length: 15 amino acids. In germline, CDR1 is LGHNA, CDR2 YSLEER. CDR3 DNA sequence: TGCGCCAGCAGCCAAGATAAGGGTGAACACTCACTCCTCCACTTT. Encoded protein: CASSQDKGEHSLLHF.

The table lists this clonotype with a few counts. The chain recombines TRBV29-1 with TRBJ2-1; D is uncertain. Per the germline V gene, CDR1 is SQVTM and CDR2 is ANQGSEA. The length of the CDR3 is 12 residues. V was clipped by 4 bases and J by 6 bases, with 10 bases between them. The CDR3 sequence is CSVVRVSNEQFF. The DNA of the CDR3 is TGCAGCGTTGTAAGGGTTAGCAATGAGCAGTTCTTC.

The table lists this clonotype with a few counts. The V and J genes are TRBV6-2 or TRBV6-3 and TRBJ2-3; 9 bases line up with TRBD2. This CDR3 has 16 amino acids. Germline V gene data show CDR1 as MNHEY and CDR2 as SVGEGT. The ends lost 5 bases at V and 5 bases at J; junction bases unmatched: 11. This CDR3 reads CASSQIAGVTGDTQYF. CDR3 nucleotides: TGTGCCAGCAGTCAAATAGCGGGAGTTACGGGAGATACGCAGTATTTT.

The chain links TRBV20-1 to TRBJ2-1, with TRBD2 identical over 7 bases. The CDR3 sequence is 12 residues long. V lost 3 bases, J lost 8 bases, and 4 bases stayed unmatched. Per germline, CDR1 DFQATT and CDR2 SNEGSKA (reference sequence). This chain's CDR3 is CSASRTRDEQFF. DNA for the CDR3: TGCAGTGCTAGCCGGACTAGAGATGAGCAGTTCTTC.

This chain links TRBV5-8 with TRBJ2-3, with unresolved D. This CDR3 spans 14 amino acids. Germline loops: CDR1 SGHTS, CDR2 YDEGEE. V was clipped by 3 bases and J by 2 bases, with 10 bases between them. For the CDR3, the DNA is TGTGCCAGCAGCTCTTTTGGTCTCACAGATACGCAGTATTTT. Protein: CASSSFGLTDTQYF.

The V and J genes are TRBV3-1 and TRBJ2-5; TRBD2 is a possible D gene (5 bases). Trimming cost V 3 bases and J 4 bases, with 18 bases left between them. From germline, CDR1 is LGHDT and CDR2 YNNKEL (reference sequence). CDR3 size: 16 residues. DNA for the CDR3: TGTGCCAGCAGCCAGACCGTGGCGGGTAAGCGAGAGACCCAGTACTTC. It specifies CASSQTVAGKRETQYF.

V and J are TRBV7-9 and TRBJ1-3, with TRBD1 matching over 8 bases. The V segment lost 5 bases and the J segment 0 bases; nucleotides outside the gene matches: 12. This CDR3 has 18 residues. Looked up from germline, CDR1 is SEHNR and CDR2 is FQNEAQ (reference sequence). CDR3 sequence: CASSLKSGQASSGNTIYF. The CDR3 coding sequence is TGTGCCAGCAGCCTAAAATCGGGACAGGCAAGCTCTGGAAACACCATATATTTT.

Note on this clonotype: Because the CDR3 is missing its conserved closing phenylalanine or tryptophan, this is likely a read error. The chain couples TRBV12-3 or TRBV12-4 to TRBJ2-7, with TRBD2 matching 8 bases. CDR3 length equals 16 residues. Trimming cost V 6 bases and J 0 bases; bases outside gene matches: 10. The DNA for the CDR3 is TGTGCCAGCAGCCGAATACTAGCGGCGAGCTCCTACGAGCAGTACTCC. Its protein product is CASSRILAASSYEQYS.

This clonotype was detected only a few times. The chain has TRBV6-1 and TRBJ2-7; TRBD2 matches 9 bases. The CDR3 spans 19 residues. V dropped 6 bases and J dropped 0; count of bases not matched to a gene: 18. Germline lookup yields CDR1 MNHNS and CDR2 SASEGT. As DNA, the CDR3 is TGTGCCAGCAGCCTAAGGGGGAAGCGGGAGGTTCGCGGCTCCTACGAGCAGTACTTC. It is translated as CASSLRGKREVRGSYEQYF.

The genes are TRBV28 and TRBJ2-5; the D gene is possibly TRBD2 (5 bases). Per the germline V gene, CDR1 is MDHEN and CDR2 is SYDVKM. The CDR3 extends over 16 amino acids. V was cut by 6 bases and J by 4 bases, with 21 bases left in between. CDR3 nucleotides: TGTGCCAGCAGCCTACTCGGACGGACCGGAGGAGAGACCCAGTACTTC. Its translation is CASSLLGRTGGETQYF.

This clonotype has ten or more counts. The V and J genes are TRBV7-9 and TRBJ2-5; 8 nucleotides align to TRBD1. CDR1 is SEHNR and CDR2 is FQNEAQ in the germline V gene (reference sequence). The CDR3 has 14 amino acids. Germline trimming cut 2 bases from V and 4 bases from J; bases unmatched to any gene: 3. The CDR3 here is CASSLQGAGETQYF. In DNA form, the CDR3 reads TGTGCCAGCAGCTTACAGGGGGCAGGAGAGACCCAGTACTTC.